The 28 T cell receptor beta chains listed next were all sequenced from one sample in a study of T cell responses to AZD1222 COVID-19 vaccine. The method was immunoSEQ multiplex PCR; TCRdb's version includes in-frame clones alone and lacks a portion of them. The sample consists of under 200,000 clones, around 95% of them appearing once. Source: peripheral blood, taken on day 0 of AZD1222 vaccination. These receptors came from an adult in good health.

The chain recombines TRBV9 with TRBJ1-4; D gene unclear. This CDR3 is built from 15 residues. V lost 4 bases and J 0 bases, leaving 10 bases between the germline ends. The germline CDR1 and CDR2 sequences are SGDLS and YYNGEE. CDR3 amino acids: CASSPDGTTNEKLFF. DNA for the CDR3: TGTGCCAGCAGCCCAGACGGTACAACTAATGAAAAACTGTTTTTT.

The gene calls are TRBV7-8 and TRBJ2-5; 10 bases are a match to TRBD2. V lost 1 base and J lost 4; bases outside the gene matches: 15. Germline-derived CDR1 and CDR2 are SGHVS and FQNEAQ. CDR3 length equals 19 residues. The CDR3 protein is CASSLETRASGRFPETQYF. CDR3 nucleotide sequence: TGTGCCAGCAGCTTAGAAACTAGGGCTAGCGGGAGATTCCCAGAGACCCAGTACTTC.

The chain combines TRBV9 with TRBJ2-3; D gene ambiguous. V lost 0 bases and J 3 bases, leaving 14 bases between the germline ends. CDR3 length: 16 amino acids. CDR1 is SGDLS and CDR2 is YYNGEE in the germline V gene. The CDR3 sequence is CASSVDFGRITDTQYF. The CDR3 DNA reads as TGTGCCAGCAGCGTAGATTTCGGTAGAATTACAGATACGCAGTATTTT.

The chain carries TRBV7-2 and TRBJ1-2; TRBD1 is a possible D gene (6 bases). Germline assignment: CDR1 SGHTA and CDR2 FQGNSA. The CDR3 is 16 residues long. Deletions cut 1 base from V and 2 bases from J, with 14 bases between. CDR3 DNA sequence: TGTGCCAGCAGCTTAGTATCAGGGGCCTCCAACTATGGCTACACCTTC. It is translated as CASSLVSGASNYGYTF. The entire variable domain, with the rest obtained from reference TRBV7-2 and TRBJ1-2, is as follows: GAGVSQSPSNKVTEKGKDVELRCDPISGHTALYWYRQSLGQGLEFLIYFQGNSAPDKSGLPSDRFSAERTGGSVSTLTIQRTQQEDSAVYLCASSLVSGASNYGYTFGSGTRLTVV.

In DNA form, the CDR3 reads TGTGCCAGCAGTTACGCGTTGACAGTCGAAGCTTTCTTT. Protein product: CASSYALTVEAFF. This sequence joins TRBV6-5 and TRBJ1-1, with D tentatively TRBD1 (5 bases). This CDR3 is 13 amino acids long. Germline CDR1 reads MNHEY; CDR2 reads SVGAGI. Trimming left V 2 bases short and J 8 bases short, with 12 bases between.

V gene TRBV7-6 combines with J gene TRBJ1-1; 10 positions agree with TRBD1. V shed 4 bases and J 1 base; nucleotides not matched to a gene: 18. The CDR3 sequence is 20 residues long. Germline CDR1 and CDR2: SGHVS and FNYEAQ. The CDR3 reads CASSSLLSGTGDPQNTEAFF. The CDR3 DNA reads as TGTGCCAGCAGCTCACTCCTGTCCGGGACAGGGGACCCCCAGAACACTGAAGCTTTCTTT.

This chain links TRBV4-1 with TRBJ1-2, with no clear D. The CDR3 has 16 amino acids. Germline lookup yields CDR1 MGHRA and CDR2 YSYEKL. V lost 1 base and J 0 bases, leaving 12 bases between the germline ends. The CDR3 sequence: CASSQVGKLPNYGYTF. The CDR3, as DNA: TGCGCCAGCAGCCAAGTAGGTAAACTCCCTAACTATGGCTACACCTTC.

This chain uses TRBV24-1 with TRBJ2-1; 8 bases are shared with TRBD1. The CDR3 spans 15 residues. The J segment lost 5 bases and the V segment lost 3 bases, leaving 5 bases of the junction unmatched. Germline V gives CDR1 KGHDR, CDR2 SFDVKD. CDR3 residues: CATSDPGTGNNEQFF. Written as DNA, the CDR3 is TGTGCCACCAGTGATCCCGGGACAGGTAACAATGAGCAGTTCTTC.

J is TRBJ2-3 and V is TRBV9; TRBD2 aligns across 9 bases. V lost 6 bases, J lost 8 bases, and 7 bases stayed unmatched. Germline V gives CDR1 SGDLS, CDR2 YYNGEE. The CDR3 consists of 13 residues. The CDR3 DNA follows: TGTGCCAGCATGGCTAGCGGGATCGGTACGCAGTATTTT. It translates to CASMASGIGTQYF.

J is TRBJ1-2 and V is TRBV5-4, with 7 bases identical to TRBD1. Germline loops: CDR1 SGHNT, CDR2 YYREEE (reference sequence). The CDR3 loop spans 14 amino acids. Losses at the gene ends were 3 bases for V and 3 bases for J; bases not matched to a gene: 5. CDR3 residues: CASSSKTGDYGYTF. In nucleotides, the CDR3 is TGTGCCAGCAGCTCCAAAACAGGGGACTATGGCTACACCTTC.

The chain combines TRBV28 with TRBJ1-1; D not resolved. Germline V gene lookup returns CDR1 MDHEN and CDR2 SYDVKM. The CDR3 is made up of 11 amino acids. With 3 bases removed from V and 13 bases from J, the gap between germline ends came to 12 bases. Here the CDR3 reads CASSFDTGLFF. As DNA, the CDR3 is TGTGCCAGCAGTTTTGATACTGGACTTTTCTTT.

The V and J genes are TRBV5-1 and TRBJ1-1; unclear D gene. This CDR3 contains 11 residues. From germline, CDR1 is SGHRS and CDR2 YFSETQ. V lost 7 bases, J lost 1 base, and 5 bases lay in between. The CDR3: CASLENTEAFF. The CDR3 nucleotides are TGCGCCAGCCTGGAGAACACTGAAGCTTTCTTT. Combining the CDR3 with reference TRBV5-1 and TRBJ1-1 gives the whole variable domain KAGVTQTPRYLIKTRGQQVTLSCSPISGHRSVSWYQQTPGQGLQFLFEYFSETQRNKGNFPGRFSGRQFSNSRSEMNVSTLELGDSALYLCASLENTEAFFGQGTRLTVV.

The gene calls are TRBV9 and TRBJ2-1; tentatively, D is TRBD2 (5 bases). Germline V CDR1 and CDR2: SGDLS, YYNGEE. Trimming removed 4 bases from V and 3 bases from J, with 14 bases in between. The CDR3 is made up of 15 amino acids. CDR3 protein: CASSSWTPGYNEQFF. CDR3 sequence (DNA): TGTGCCAGCAGCTCTTGGACTCCTGGCTACAATGAGCAGTTCTTC.

The chain couples TRBV6-6 to TRBJ2-5, with 13 bases identical to TRBD2. V gave up 6 bases and J gave up 5 bases; unmatched junction bases: 6. The germline V gene encodes CDR1 MNHNY and CDR2 SVGAGI (reference sequence). The CDR3 is 15 residues long. CDR3 DNA: TGTGCCAGCAGCGGACTAGCGGGAGATGGGGAGACCCAGTACTTC. Translating gives CASSGLAGDGETQYF.

This chain's CDR3 is CASTLDRGVDQPQHF. In nucleotides, the CDR3 is TGTGCCAGTACCCTGGACAGGGGTGTTGATCAGCCCCAGCATTTT. The chain recombines TRBV19 with TRBJ1-5; 9 bases align to TRBD1. CDR3 length equals 15 residues. J lost 5 bases, V lost 7 bases, and 9 bases had no gene match. The germline gives CDR1 LNHDA, CDR2 SQIVND (reference sequence).

In DNA form, the CDR3 reads TGTGCCAGCAGCTTATGGGAGAGAGAGACCCAGTACTTC. Amino acid sequence: CASSLWERETQYF. The rearrangement joins TRBV11-2 to TRBJ2-5; tentatively, D is TRBD2 (5 bases). Trimming stripped 2 bases from V and 4 bases from J, with 8 bases between. Germline V gene lookup returns CDR1 SGHAT and CDR2 FQNNGV. The CDR3 covers 13 residues.

The chain carries TRBV4-1 and TRBJ2-2, with 11 bases identical to TRBD2. Germline-derived CDR1 and CDR2 are MGHRA and YSYEKL. With V trimmed by 1 base and J by 3 bases, 10 bases remained unmatched. This CDR3 is built from 19 residues. CDR3 amino acids: CASSQVGLAGSWDTGELFF. The CDR3 nucleotides read TGCGCCAGCAGCCAAGTCGGACTAGCGGGTTCGTGGGACACCGGGGAGCTGTTTTTT.

The genes are TRBV10-1 and TRBJ2-1; 8 nucleotides line up with TRBD1. This CDR3 has 12 residues. Germline-derived CDR1 and CDR2 are WNHNN and SYGVQD (reference sequence). V shed 10 bases and J 7 bases; nucleotides not matched to a gene: 6. The CDR3: CATSGDRNEQFF. DNA for the CDR3: TGCGCCACCTCTGGGGACAGGAATGAGCAGTTCTTC.

V is TRBV5-8 and J is TRBJ2-7; 7 bases align to TRBD2. Unmatched junction bases numbered 10, after V lost 4 bases and J lost 0 bases. Germline CDR1 SGHTS, CDR2 YDEGEE. The CDR3 runs 16 residues. CDR3 bases: TGTGCCAGCAGCCCGCCGGCGGGGGTGAGCTCCTACGAGCAGTACTTC. Amino acid sequence: CASSPPAGVSSYEQYF.

The table lists this clone with a count of one. The chain recombines TRBV27 with TRBJ1-1; maybe TRBD1 (6 bases). CDR3 length: 14 residues. V lost 6 bases, J lost 3 bases, and 14 bases lay in between. Germline V gives CDR1 MNHEY, CDR2 SMNVEV (reference sequence). The CDR3 sequence is CASRFTGWHTEAFF. The CDR3 bases are TGTGCCAGCAGATTTACAGGGTGGCACACTGAAGCTTTCTTT.

V and J are TRBV20-1 and TRBJ2-3, with D possibly matching TRBD2 (6 bases). There are 14 residues in the CDR3. Germline loops: CDR1 DFQATT, CDR2 SNEGSKA (reference sequence). Deletions cut 3 bases from V and 2 bases from J, with 12 bases between. The CDR3 sequence is CSASFSGFTDTQYF. Here the CDR3 DNA reads TGCAGTGCTAGTTTTAGCGGCTTCACAGATACGCAGTATTTT.

This chain uses TRBV29-1 with TRBJ2-2; possible D gene TRBD2, 5 bases. The CDR3 is 16 amino acids. The germline V gene has CDR1 SQVTM and CDR2 ANQGSEA. Trimming took off 6 bases at V and 1 base at J, with 18 bases between the two ends. For the CDR3, the DNA is TGCAGCGTGGAAATCCGGAGGACCGTGAACACCGGGGAGCTGTTTTTT. Translation: CSVEIRRTVNTGELFF.

This rearrangement joins TRBV19 to TRBJ2-1; TRBD2 matches 10 bases. CDR3 size: 20 residues. Germline V gives CDR1 LNHDA, CDR2 SQIVND (reference sequence). V gave up 1 base and J gave up 4 bases; unmatched junction bases: 16. CDR3 residues: CASSIGWASGRKSQYNEQFF. In nucleotides, the CDR3 is TGTGCCAGTAGTATAGGTTGGGCTAGCGGGAGAAAGTCCCAGTACAATGAGCAGTTCTTC.

As DNA, the CDR3 is TGTGCCAGCAGCAGATGGACTAGCGGGTTCACAGATACGCAGTATTTT. Amino acid sequence: CASSRWTSGFTDTQYF. The chain joins TRBV7-9 to TRBJ2-3, with 11 nucleotides matching TRBD2. The germline CDR1 and CDR2 sequences are SEHNR and FQNEAQ (reference sequence). The CDR3 has 16 amino acids. J lost 2 bases, V lost 5 bases, and 6 bases had no gene match.

V is TRBV7-3 and J is TRBJ2-1, with 7 bases matching TRBD2. This CDR3 comprises 16 residues. The ends lost 5 bases at V and 5 bases at J; junction bases unmatched: 12. CDR1 and CDR2 from the germline V gene are SGHTA and FQGTGA. The CDR3 sequence: CASSPWGGGPNNEQFF. DNA for the CDR3: TGTGCCAGCAGCCCCTGGGGGGGAGGGCCCAACAATGAGCAGTTCTTC.

The chain is built from TRBV6-5 and TRBJ2-7, with D maybe TRBD1 (5 bases). Germline V lookup: CDR1 MNHEY, CDR2 SVGAGI. V was trimmed by 10 bases and J by 6 bases, leaving 16 bases between them. This CDR3 spans 12 amino acids. Here the CDR3 DNA reads TGTGCCACCAGGGATCCTAAGAGCGAGCAGTACTTC. Protein: CATRDPKSEQYF.

The chain recombines TRBV29-1 with TRBJ1-1; possibly TRBD1 for D (6 bases). Between the trimmed V and J ends, which lost 4 bases and 4 bases, there was a span of 10 bases. CDR1 SQVTM and CDR2 ANQGSEA come from the germline V gene. The CDR3 has 12 amino acids. CDR3 nucleotide sequence: TGCAGCGTTGGTCCAGGGGCCACTGAAGCTTTCTTT. As protein: CSVGPGATEAFF. The whole variable domain, filled in from reference TRBV29-1 and TRBJ1-1, reads SAVISQKPSRDICQRGTSLTIQCQVDSQVTMMFWYRQQPGQSLTLIATANQGSEATYESGFVIDKFPISRPNLTFSTLTVSNMSPEDSSIYLCSVGPGATEAFFGQGTRLTVV.

The rearrangement links TRBV5-1 to TRBJ2-1; 9 positions match TRBD2. This CDR3 has 14 residues. Per germline, CDR1 SGHRS and CDR2 YFSETQ. J gave up 10 bases and V 0 bases, and 5 bases lay outside the gene matches. The CDR3, as DNA: TGCGCCAGCAGCTTGGCAGCGGGAGGTAACGAGCAGTTCTTC. Translated: CASSLAAGGNEQFF.